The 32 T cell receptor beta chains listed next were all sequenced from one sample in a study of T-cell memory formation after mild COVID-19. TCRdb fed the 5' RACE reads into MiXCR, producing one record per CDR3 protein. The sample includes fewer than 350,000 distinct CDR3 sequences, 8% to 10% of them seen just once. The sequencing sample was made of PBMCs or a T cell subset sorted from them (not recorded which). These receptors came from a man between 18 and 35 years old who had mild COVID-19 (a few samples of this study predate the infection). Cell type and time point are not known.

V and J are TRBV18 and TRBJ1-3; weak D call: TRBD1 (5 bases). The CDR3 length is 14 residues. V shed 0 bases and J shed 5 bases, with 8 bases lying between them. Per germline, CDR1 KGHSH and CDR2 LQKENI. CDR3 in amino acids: CASSPPGQRNTIYF. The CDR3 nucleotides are TGTGCCAGCTCACCACCGGGGCAAAGAAACACCATATATTTT.

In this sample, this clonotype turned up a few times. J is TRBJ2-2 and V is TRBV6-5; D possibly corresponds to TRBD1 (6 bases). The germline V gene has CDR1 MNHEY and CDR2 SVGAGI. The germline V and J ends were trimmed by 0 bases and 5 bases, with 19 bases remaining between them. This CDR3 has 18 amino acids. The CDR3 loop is CASSYSWSVTQGTGELFF. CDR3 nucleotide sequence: TGTGCCAGCAGTTACTCCTGGTCAGTTACCCAGGGGACCGGGGAGCTGTTTTTT.

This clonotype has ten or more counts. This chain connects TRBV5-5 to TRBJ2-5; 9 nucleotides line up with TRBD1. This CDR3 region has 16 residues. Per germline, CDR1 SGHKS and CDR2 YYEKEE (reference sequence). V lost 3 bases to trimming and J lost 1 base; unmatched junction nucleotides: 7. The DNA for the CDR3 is TGTGCCAGCAGCTCGGACAGGGGAGAGAGCCAAGAGACCCAGTACTTC. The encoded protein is CASSSDRGESQETQYF.

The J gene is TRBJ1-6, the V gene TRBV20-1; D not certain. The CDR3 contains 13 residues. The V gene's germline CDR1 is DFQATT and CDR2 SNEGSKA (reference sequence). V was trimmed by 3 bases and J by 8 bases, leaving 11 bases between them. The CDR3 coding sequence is TGCAGTGCTAGTTCGCGAGGCTATTCACCCCTCCACTTT. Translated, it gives CSASSRGYSPLHF.

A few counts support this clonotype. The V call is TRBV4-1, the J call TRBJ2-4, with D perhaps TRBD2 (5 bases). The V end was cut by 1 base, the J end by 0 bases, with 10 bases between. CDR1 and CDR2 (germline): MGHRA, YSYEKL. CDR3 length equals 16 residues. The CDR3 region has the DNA TGCGCCAGCAGCCAAGGAGGGCTATTAGCCAAAAACATTCAGTACTTC. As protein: CASSQGGLLAKNIQYF.

The CDR3 protein is CASSQGRQGNTEAFF. CDR3 DNA: TGTGCCAGCAGCCAAGGCCGGCAGGGGAACACTGAAGCTTTCTTT. The chain employs TRBV4-2 and TRBJ1-1; possible D gene TRBD1, 5 bases. CDR1 is LGHNA and CDR2 is YNFKEQ in the germline V gene. The CDR3 loop spans 15 amino acids. V dropped 1 base and J dropped 1 base, with 10 bases sitting between them.

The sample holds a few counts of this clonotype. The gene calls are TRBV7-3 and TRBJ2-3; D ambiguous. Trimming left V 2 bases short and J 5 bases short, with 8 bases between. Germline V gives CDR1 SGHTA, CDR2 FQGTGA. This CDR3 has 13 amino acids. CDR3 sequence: CASSLSFGDTQYF. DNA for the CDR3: TGTGCCAGCAGCTTATCGTTCGGAGATACGCAGTATTTT. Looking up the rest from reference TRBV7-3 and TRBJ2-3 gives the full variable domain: GAGVSQTPSNKVTEKGKYVELRCDPISGHTALYWYRQSLGQGPEFLIYFQGTGAADDSGLPNDRFFAVRPEGSVSTLKIQRTERGDSAVYLCASSLSFGDTQYFGPGTRLTVL.

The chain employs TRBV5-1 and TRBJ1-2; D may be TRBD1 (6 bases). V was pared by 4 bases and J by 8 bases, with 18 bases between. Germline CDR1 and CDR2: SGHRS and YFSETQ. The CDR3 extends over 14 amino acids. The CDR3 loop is CASSPDWGQGGYTF. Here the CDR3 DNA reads TGCGCCAGCAGCCCCGACTGGGGGCAAGGGGGCTACACCTTC.

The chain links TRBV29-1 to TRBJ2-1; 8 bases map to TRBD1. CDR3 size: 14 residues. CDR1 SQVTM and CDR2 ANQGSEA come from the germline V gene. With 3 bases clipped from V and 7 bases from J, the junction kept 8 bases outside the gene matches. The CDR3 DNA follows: TGCAGCGTTGATACCCAGGGGGCCGGAAATGAGCAGTTCTTC. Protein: CSVDTQGAGNEQFF.

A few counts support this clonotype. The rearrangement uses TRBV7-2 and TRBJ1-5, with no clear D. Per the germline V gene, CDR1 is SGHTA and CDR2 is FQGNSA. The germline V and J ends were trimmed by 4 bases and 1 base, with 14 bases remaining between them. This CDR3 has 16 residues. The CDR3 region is CASSSLNPISNQPQHF. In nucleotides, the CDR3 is TGTGCCAGCAGCTCACTGAATCCAATAAGCAATCAGCCCCAGCATTTT.

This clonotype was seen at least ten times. The CDR3 protein is CASRIRDREETQYF. The CDR3 DNA reads TGTGCCAGCAGAATCCGGGACAGAGAAGAGACCCAGTACTTC. The chain carries TRBV5-6 and TRBJ2-5, with 7 bases aligning to TRBD1. The CDR3 totals 14 residues. The germline CDR1 and CDR2 sequences are SGHDT and YYEEEE. V was clipped by 5 bases and J by 3 bases; unmatched bases: 7.

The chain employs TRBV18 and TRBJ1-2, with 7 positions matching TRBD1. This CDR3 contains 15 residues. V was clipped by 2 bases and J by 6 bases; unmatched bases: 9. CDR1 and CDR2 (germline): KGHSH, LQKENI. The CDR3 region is CASSPSVQGTDGYTF. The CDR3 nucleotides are TGTGCCAGCTCACCATCTGTACAGGGGACGGATGGCTACACCTTC.

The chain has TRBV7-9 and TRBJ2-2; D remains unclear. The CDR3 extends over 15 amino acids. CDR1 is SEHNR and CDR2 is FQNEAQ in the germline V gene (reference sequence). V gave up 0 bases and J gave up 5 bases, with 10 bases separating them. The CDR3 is CASSLASTETGELFF. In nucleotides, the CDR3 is TGTGCCAGCAGCTTAGCGAGTACAGAGACCGGGGAGCTGTTTTTT.

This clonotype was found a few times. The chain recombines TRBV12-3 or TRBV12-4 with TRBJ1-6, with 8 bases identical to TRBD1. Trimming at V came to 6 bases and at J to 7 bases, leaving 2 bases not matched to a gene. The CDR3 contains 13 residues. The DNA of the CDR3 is TGTGCCAGCAGCAACAGGGGGAATTCACCCCTCCACTTT. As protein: CASSNRGNSPLHF.

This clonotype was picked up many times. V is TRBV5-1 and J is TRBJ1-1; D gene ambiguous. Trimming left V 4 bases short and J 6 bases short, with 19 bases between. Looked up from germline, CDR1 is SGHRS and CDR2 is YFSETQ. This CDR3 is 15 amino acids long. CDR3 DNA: TGCGCCAGCAGCCGTTCTTCGGCAGACTTGGCTGAAGCTTTCTTT. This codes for CASSRSSADLAEAFF.

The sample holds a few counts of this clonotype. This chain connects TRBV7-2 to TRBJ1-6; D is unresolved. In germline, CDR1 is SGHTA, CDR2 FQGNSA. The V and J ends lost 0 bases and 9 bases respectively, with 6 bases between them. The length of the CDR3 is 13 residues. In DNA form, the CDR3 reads TGTGCCAGCAGCTTAGCGGGGTTTTCACCCCTCCACTTT. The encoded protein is CASSLAGFSPLHF. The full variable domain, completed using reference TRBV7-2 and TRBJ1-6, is GAGVSQSPSNKVTEKGKDVELRCDPISGHTALYWYRQSLGQGLEFLIYFQGNSAPDKSGLPSDRFSAERTGGSVSTLTIQRTQQEDSAVYLCASSLAGFSPLHFGNGTRLTVT.

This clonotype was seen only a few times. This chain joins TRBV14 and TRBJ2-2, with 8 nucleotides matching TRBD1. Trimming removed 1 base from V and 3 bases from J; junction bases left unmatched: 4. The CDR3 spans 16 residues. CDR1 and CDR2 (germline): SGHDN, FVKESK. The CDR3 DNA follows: TGTGCCAGCAGCCAAGCAGGGGGCGCGCACACCGGGGAGCTGTTTTTT. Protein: CASSQAGGAHTGELFF.

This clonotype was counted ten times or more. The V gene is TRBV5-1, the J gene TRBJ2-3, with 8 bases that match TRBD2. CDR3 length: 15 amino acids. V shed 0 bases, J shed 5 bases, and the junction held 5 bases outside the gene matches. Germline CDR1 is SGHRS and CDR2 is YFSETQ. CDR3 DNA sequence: TGCGCCAGCAGCTTGGGGCAGCGGGGGAAAGATACGCAGTATTTT. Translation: CASSLGQRGKDTQYF.

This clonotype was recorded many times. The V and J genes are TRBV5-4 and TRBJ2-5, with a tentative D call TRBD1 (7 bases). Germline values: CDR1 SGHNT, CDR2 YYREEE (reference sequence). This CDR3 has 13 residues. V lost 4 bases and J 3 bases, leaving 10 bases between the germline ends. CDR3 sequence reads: CASSGGTEETQYF. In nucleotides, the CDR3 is TGTGCCAGCAGCGGGGGGACAGAAGAGACCCAGTACTTC.

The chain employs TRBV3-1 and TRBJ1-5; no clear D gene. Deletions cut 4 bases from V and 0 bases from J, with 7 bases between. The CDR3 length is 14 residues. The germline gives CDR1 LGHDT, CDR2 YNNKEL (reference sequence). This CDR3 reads CASSPTYSNQPQHF. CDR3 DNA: TGTGCCAGCAGCCCAACGTATAGCAATCAGCCCCAGCATTTT.

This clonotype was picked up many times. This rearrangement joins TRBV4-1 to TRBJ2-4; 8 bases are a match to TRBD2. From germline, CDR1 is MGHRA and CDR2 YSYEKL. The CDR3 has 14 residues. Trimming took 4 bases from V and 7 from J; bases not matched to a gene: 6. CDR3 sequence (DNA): TGCGCCAGCAGCCGGGGACTAGTGGGGAACATTCAGTACTTC. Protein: CASSRGLVGNIQYF.

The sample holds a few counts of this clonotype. The CDR3 region is CAISESNNAYEQYV. CDR3 nucleotides: TGTGCCATCAGTGAGTCCAACAATGCCTACGAGCAGTACGTC. This chain connects TRBV10-3 to TRBJ2-7; D is unresolved. The CDR3 length is 14 residues. Germline V CDR1 and CDR2: ENHRY, SYGVKD. V lost 0 bases and J lost 2, with 8 bases in between.

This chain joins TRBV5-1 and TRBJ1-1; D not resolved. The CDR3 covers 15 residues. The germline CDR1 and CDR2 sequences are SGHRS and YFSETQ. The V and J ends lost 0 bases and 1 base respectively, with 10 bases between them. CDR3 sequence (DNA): TGCGCCAGCAGCTTGGTTGGAACTGGGAACACTGAAGCTTTCTTT. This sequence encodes CASSLVGTGNTEAFF.

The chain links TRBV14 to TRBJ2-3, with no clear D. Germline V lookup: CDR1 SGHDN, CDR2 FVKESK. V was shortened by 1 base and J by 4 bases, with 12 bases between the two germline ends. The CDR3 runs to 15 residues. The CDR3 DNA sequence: TGTGCCAGCAGCCAAGCCTTAGGAGCAGCAGATACGCAGTATTTT. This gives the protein CASSQALGAADTQYF.

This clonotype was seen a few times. In DNA, the CDR3 is TGTGCCAGTAGTAGAAGGATTAGCGGGGGGGGAGACAGGGTGGCAGATACGCAGTATTTT. Its protein product is CASSRRISGGGDRVADTQYF. The V gene is TRBV19, the J gene TRBJ2-3; 11 nucleotides match TRBD2. V shed 4 bases, J shed 4 bases, and the junction held 19 bases outside the gene matches. The germline V gene encodes CDR1 LNHDA and CDR2 SQIVND (reference sequence). The CDR3 totals 20 residues.

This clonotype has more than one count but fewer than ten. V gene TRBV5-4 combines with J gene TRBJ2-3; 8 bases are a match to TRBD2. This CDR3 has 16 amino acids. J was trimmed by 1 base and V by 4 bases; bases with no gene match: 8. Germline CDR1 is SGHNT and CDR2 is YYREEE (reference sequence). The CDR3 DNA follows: TGTGCCAGCAGCATCGCGACTAGCGCCGGCACAGATACGCAGTATTTT. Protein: CASSIATSAGTDTQYF. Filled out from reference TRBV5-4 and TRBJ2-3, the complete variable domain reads ETGVTQSPTHLIKTRGQQVTLRCSSQSGHNTVSWYQQALGQGPQFIFQYYREEENGRGNFPPRFSGLQFPNYSSELNVNALELDDSALYLCASSIATSAGTDTQYFGPGTRLTVL.

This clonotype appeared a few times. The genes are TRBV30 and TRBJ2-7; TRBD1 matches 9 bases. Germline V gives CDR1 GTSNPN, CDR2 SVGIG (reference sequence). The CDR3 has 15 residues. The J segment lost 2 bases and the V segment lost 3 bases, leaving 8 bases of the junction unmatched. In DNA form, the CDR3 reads TGTGCCTGGAGCCCAGGACAGGGGATCCCCTACGAGCAGTACTTC. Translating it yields CAWSPGQGIPYEQYF.

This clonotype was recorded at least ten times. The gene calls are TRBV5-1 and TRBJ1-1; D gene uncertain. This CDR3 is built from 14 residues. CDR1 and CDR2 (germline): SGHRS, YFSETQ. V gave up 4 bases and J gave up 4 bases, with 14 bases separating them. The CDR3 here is CASSDGPATTEAFF. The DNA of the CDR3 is TGCGCCAGCAGCGACGGGCCAGCTACCACTGAAGCTTTCTTT.

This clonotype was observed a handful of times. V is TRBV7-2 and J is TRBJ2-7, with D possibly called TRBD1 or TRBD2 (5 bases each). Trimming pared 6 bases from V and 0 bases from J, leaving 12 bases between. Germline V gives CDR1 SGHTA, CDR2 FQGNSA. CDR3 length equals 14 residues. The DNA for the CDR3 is TGTGCCAGCAGTGGGGGTCCCAACTCCTACGAGCAGTACTTC. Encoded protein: CASSGGPNSYEQYF.

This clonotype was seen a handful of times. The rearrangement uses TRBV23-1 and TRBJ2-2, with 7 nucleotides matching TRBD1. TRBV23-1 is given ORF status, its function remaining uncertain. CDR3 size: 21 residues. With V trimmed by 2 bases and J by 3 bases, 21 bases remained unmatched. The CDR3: CASSQPTTGTVGEGDTGELFF. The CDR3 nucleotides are TGCGCCAGCAGTCAACCGACGACCGGGACAGTGGGCGAGGGCGACACCGGGGAGCTGTTTTTT.

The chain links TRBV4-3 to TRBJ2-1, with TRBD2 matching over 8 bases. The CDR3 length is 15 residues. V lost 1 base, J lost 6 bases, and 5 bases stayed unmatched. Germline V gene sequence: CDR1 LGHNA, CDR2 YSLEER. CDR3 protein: CASSQVGGAANEQFF. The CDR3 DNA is TGCGCCAGCAGCCAAGTCGGGGGGGCGGCCAATGAGCAGTTCTTC.

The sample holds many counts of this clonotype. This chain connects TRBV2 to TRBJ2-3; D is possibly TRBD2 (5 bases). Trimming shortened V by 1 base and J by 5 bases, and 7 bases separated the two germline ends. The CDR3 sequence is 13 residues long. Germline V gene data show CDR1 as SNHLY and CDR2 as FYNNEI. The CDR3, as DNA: TGTGCCAGCAGTGAAGATCGGGGAGATACGCAGTATTTT. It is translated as CASSEDRGDTQYF.